This paragraph reports one TCR beta chain. The entry originates in a study of T-cell reconstitution after alpha-beta-depleted transplantation in children. Unique molecular identifiers were used to barcode this TCRbeta library. One entry per CDR3 protein, called by TCRdb with MiXCR from the PCR reads. Of roughly 500,000 distinct CDR3 sequences listed, around a third are singletons. The CDR3 contains 14 residues. Trimming took 4 bases from V and 8 from J; bases not matched to a gene: 8. The germline V gene encodes CDR1 SGHRS and CDR2 YFSETQ. The rearrangement joins TRBV5-1 to TRBJ2-1; 8 bases align to TRBD1. This receptor was identified in a human donor who donated a stem cell graft to a child with aplastic anemia. The material sequenced was PBMCs from the stem cell graft donor, taken from the stem cell graft. The CDR3 reads CASSTDRVRDEQFF. Written as DNA, the CDR3 is TGCGCCAGCAGCACGGACAGGGTCCGCGATGAGCAGTTCTTC.